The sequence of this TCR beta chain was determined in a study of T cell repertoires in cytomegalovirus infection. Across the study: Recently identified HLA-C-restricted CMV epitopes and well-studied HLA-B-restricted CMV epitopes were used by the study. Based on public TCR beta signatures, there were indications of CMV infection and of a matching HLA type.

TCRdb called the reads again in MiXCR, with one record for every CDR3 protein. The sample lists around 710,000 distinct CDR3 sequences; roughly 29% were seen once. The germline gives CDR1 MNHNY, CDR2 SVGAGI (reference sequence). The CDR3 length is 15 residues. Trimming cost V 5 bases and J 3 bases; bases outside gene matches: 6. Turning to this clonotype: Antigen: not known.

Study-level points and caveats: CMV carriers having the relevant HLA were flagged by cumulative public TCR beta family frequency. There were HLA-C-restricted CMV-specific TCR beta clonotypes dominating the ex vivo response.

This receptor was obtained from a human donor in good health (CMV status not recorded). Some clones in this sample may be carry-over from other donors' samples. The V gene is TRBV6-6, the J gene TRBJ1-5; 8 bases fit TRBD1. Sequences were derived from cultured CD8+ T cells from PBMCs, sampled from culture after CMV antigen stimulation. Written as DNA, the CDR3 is TGTGCCAGCAGTAGAGACAGGGGAGTCAATCAGCCCCAGCATTTT. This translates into CASSRDRGVNQPQHF.